This T cell receptor (beta chain) was sequenced for a study of blood T cell repertoires in COVID-19. Background on the study: Specimens from acute and convalescent COVID-19 originated in the United States, Italy and Spain. T cells, B-cell-depleted T cells, or PBMCs supplied cDNA or gDNA.

The length of the CDR3 is 15 residues. Germline V CDR1 and CDR2: MNHEY, SVGEGT. V was clipped by 5 bases and J by 9 bases; unmatched bases: 10. This clone was found once. As originally analysed: For nucleated cells, counts were estimated from reference gene primer amplification. This table comes from immunoSEQ multiplex PCR, and its TCRdb copy is limited to in-frame clones, with some not included. V and J calls and clone size are those listed in that table; D and trimming were worked out from the DNA. The sample yields about 170,000 clones, about 85% seen once. The source of this sequence is a man in his 60s who had recovered from COVID-19. The sequenced sample was peripheral blood. V and J are TRBV6-2 or TRBV6-3 and TRBJ2-1, with 10 bases aligning to TRBD1. CDR3 nucleotides: TGTGCCAGCAGTCATGACAGGGGGCGCCTCCGTGAGCAGTTCTTC. As protein: CASSHDRGRLREQFF.